Following are 25 T cell receptor beta chains from one sample sequenced in a study of T cell clonotyping in hematopoietic cell transplantation. Time point noted: recipient sample about 28 days before transplant, after cytoreduction. Sequenced by immunoSEQ multiplex PCR; TCRdb stores in-frame clones only, minus some. This table has more than 40,000 clones, 85% appearing once. Material: peripheral blood mononuclear cells, obtained before stem cell transplant. The receptor source for this set is a man aged 60-69 years with acute myeloid leukemia. Some clones in this sample may be carry-over from other donors' samples.

The chain carries TRBV7-9 and TRBJ1-1, with D tentatively TRBD1 (6 bases). With 10 bases removed from V and 2 bases from J, the gap between germline ends came to 11 bases. Germline V CDR1 and CDR2: SEHNR, FQNEAQ (reference sequence). CDR3 length: 12 residues. Here the CDR3 reads CATAGANTEAFF. CDR3 DNA: TGTGCCACAGCAGGGGCCAACACTGAAGCTTTCTTT.

The J gene is TRBJ2-7, the V gene TRBV19; 7 bases align to TRBD2. Trimming took 9 bases from V and 0 from J; bases not matched to a gene: 11. This CDR3 is 15 amino acids long. Germline values: CDR1 LNHDA, CDR2 SQIVND (reference sequence). In DNA, the CDR3 is TGTGCCAGAATCTTGGGGAGGGCCAGCTCCTACGAGCAGTACTTC. This translates into CARILGRASSYEQYF. Complete variable domain (other parts from reference TRBV19 and TRBJ2-7): DGGITQSPKYLFRKEGQNVTLSCEQNLNHDAMYWYRQDPGQGLRLIYYSQIVNDFQKGDIAEGYSVSREKKESFPLTVTSAQKNPTAFYLCARILGRASSYEQYFGPGTRLTVT.

This clone was observed a few times. The V gene is TRBV5-4, the J gene TRBJ2-1; 9 positions agree with TRBD1. Germline-derived CDR1 and CDR2 are SGHNT and YYREEE (reference sequence). The V gene end was trimmed by 4 bases and the J gene end by 9 bases; junction bases not matched to a gene: 11. This CDR3 is 15 amino acids long. The CDR3 loop is CASSPATGQGGEQFF. The CDR3 region has the DNA TGTGCCAGCAGCCCGGCTACGGGACAGGGTGGTGAGCAGTTCTTC.

The J gene is TRBJ1-6, the V gene TRBV19; D is perhaps TRBD1 (6 bases). Trimming stripped 6 bases from V and 7 bases from J, with 16 bases between. Per germline, CDR1 LNHDA and CDR2 SQIVND (reference sequence). This CDR3 region has 15 residues. The CDR3 reads CASSPLTGDNSPLHF. The CDR3 DNA sequence: TGTGCCAGTAGCCCCTTGACAGGTGACAATTCACCCCTCCACTTT.

The chain recombines TRBV28 with TRBJ2-7; 10 positions match TRBD1. CDR3 length: 14 residues. Germline CDR1 MDHEN, CDR2 SYDVKM. The J segment lost 4 bases and the V segment lost 6 bases, leaving 6 bases of the junction unmatched. The CDR3 DNA reads as TGTGCCAGCAGGGACCGGGACAGGGGTTACGAGCAGTACTTC. It encodes CASRDRDRGYEQYF.

This clone was counted once. V usage is TRBV30 and J usage is TRBJ2-7, with TRBD1 matching over 9 bases. V was pared by 3 bases and J by 4 bases, with 7 bases of the junction left unmatched. Germline-derived CDR1 and CDR2 are GTSNPN and SVGIG (reference sequence). The CDR3 contains 14 residues. CDR3 residues: CAWSPGQGRYEQYF. CDR3 coding DNA: TGTGCCTGGAGCCCGGGACAGGGACGGTACGAGCAGTACTTC.

There are a few counts of this clone. The chain links TRBV19 to TRBJ1-2; the D gene is possibly TRBD1 (5 bases). Per the germline V gene, CDR1 is LNHDA and CDR2 is SQIVND (reference sequence). V lost 1 base to trimming and J lost 6 bases, with 9 bases between them. The CDR3 sequence is 13 residues long. CDR3 loop: CASSIGTMDGYTF. The CDR3 DNA sequence: TGTGCCAGTAGTATAGGGACAATGGATGGCTACACCTTC.

This chain links TRBV7-2 with TRBJ2-7; 8 bases fit TRBD1. V shed 3 bases and J 2 bases; nucleotides not matched to a gene: 3. This CDR3 comprises 14 residues. Germline lookup yields CDR1 SGHTA and CDR2 FQGNSA. CDR3 residues: CASSFDRGPYEQYF. Here the CDR3 DNA reads TGTGCCAGCAGCTTCGACAGGGGTCCCTACGAGCAGTACTTC.

The genes are TRBV27 and TRBJ1-2, with a tentative D call TRBD1 (6 bases). The V and J ends lost 6 bases and 4 bases respectively, with 15 bases between them. This CDR3 has 14 residues. Germline V gives CDR1 MNHEY, CDR2 SMNVEV (reference sequence). The CDR3: CASSVTGYGYGYTF. The CDR3 DNA follows: TGTGCCAGCAGCGTAACAGGGTACGGCTATGGCTACACCTTC.

This clone was picked up a small number of times. The rearrangement uses TRBV5-1 and TRBJ1-6; unclear D gene. V was clipped by 4 bases and J by 5 bases, with 13 bases between them. The CDR3 loop spans 15 amino acids. The germline V gene encodes CDR1 SGHRS and CDR2 YFSETQ. DNA for the CDR3: TGCGCCAGCAGCGCCCGTGTTGTCGATAATTCACCCCTCCACTTT. It translates to CASSARVVDNSPLHF.

The chain employs TRBV4-3 and TRBJ1-2; tentative D call: TRBD1 (6 bases). From germline, CDR1 is LGHNA and CDR2 YSLEER. The V and J ends lost 0 bases and 0 bases respectively, with 11 bases between them. The CDR3 loop spans 16 amino acids. CDR3 nucleotide sequence: TGCGCCAGCAGCCAAGAACCCAGGGGAGCTAACTATGGCTACACCTTC. Residues: CASSQEPRGANYGYTF.

The rearrangement links TRBV5-1 to TRBJ1-5; D is perhaps TRBD1 (5 bases). The ends were cut back, 4 bases at V and 4 bases at J, with 12 bases in the middle. The CDR3 is 14 residues long. Germline lookup yields CDR1 SGHRS and CDR2 YFSETQ. The CDR3 spells CASSMGTWNQPQHF. The DNA for the CDR3 is TGCGCCAGCAGCATGGGGACGTGGAATCAGCCCCAGCATTTT.

This clone is medium-sized by share. J is TRBJ1-2 and V is TRBV5-4; D is unresolved. There are 12 residues in the CDR3. Germline V gives CDR1 SGHNT, CDR2 YYREEE (reference sequence). Trimming stripped 2 bases from V and 8 bases from J, with 10 bases between. CDR3 sequence (DNA): TGTGCCAGCAGCTTTTCGTCGGGGGGCTACACCTTC. Translating it yields CASSFSSGGYTF.

This rearrangement joins TRBV14 to TRBJ2-7, with 7 bases identical to TRBD1. The CDR3 has 16 residues. V dropped 3 bases and J dropped 0; count of bases not matched to a gene: 8. Germline lookup yields CDR1 SGHDN and CDR2 FVKESK. The CDR3: CASSQELTGNSYEQYF. The CDR3 bases are TGTGCCAGCAGCCAGGAATTGACAGGGAACTCCTACGAGCAGTACTTC. Full variable domain (missing parts from reference TRBV14 and TRBJ2-7): EAGVTQFPSHSVIEKGQTVTLRCDPISGHDNLYWYRRVMGKEIKFLLHFVKESKQDESGMPNNRFLAERTGGTYSTLKVQPAELEDSGVYFCASSQELTGNSYEQYFGPGTRLTVT.

The chain carries TRBV11-1 and TRBJ2-5; 10 nucleotides line up with TRBD2. CDR1 and CDR2 from the germline V gene are SGHAT and FQDESV (reference sequence). With V trimmed by 5 bases and J by 7 bases, 7 bases remained unmatched. The CDR3 contains 14 residues. The CDR3 bases are TGTGCCAGCAGCAAGAGCGGGGGGGCGGGGACCCAGTACTTC. It translates to CASSKSGGAGTQYF.

This rearrangement joins TRBV10-2 to TRBJ1-5; D is undetermined. Looked up from germline, CDR1 is WSHSY and CDR2 is SAAADI. CDR3 size: 16 residues. V was trimmed by 11 bases and J by 2 bases, leaving 22 bases between them. The CDR3 here is CASSQLGGHGNQPQHF. CDR3 in DNA: TGCGCCTCAAGCCAGTTGGGCGGGCACGGCAATCAGCCCCAGCATTTT.

V is TRBV4-2 and J is TRBJ1-1, with D hard to call. With 1 base removed from V and 1 base from J, the gap between germline ends came to 4 bases. The CDR3 spans 13 residues. In germline, CDR1 is LGHNA, CDR2 YNFKEQ. The CDR3 is CASSQAKNTEAFF. CDR3 bases: TGTGCCAGCAGCCAAGCCAAGAACACTGAAGCTTTCTTT.

The V call is TRBV4-3, the J call TRBJ2-7, with D perhaps matching TRBD1 or TRBD2 (6 bases each). Looked up from germline, CDR1 is LGHNA and CDR2 is YSLEER. V dropped 2 bases and J dropped 4 bases, with 12 bases sitting between them. The CDR3 loop spans 14 amino acids. The CDR3 is CASSQLRGGYEQYF. The CDR3 DNA reads as TGCGCCAGCAGCCAACTCAGGGGAGGTTACGAGCAGTACTTC.

The chain recombines TRBV19 with TRBJ1-6; D possibly corresponds to TRBD1 (5 bases). There are 16 residues in the CDR3. Trimming left V 5 bases short and J 8 bases short, with 19 bases between. CDR1 is LNHDA and CDR2 is SQIVND in the germline V gene (reference sequence). The CDR3 loop reads CASSGLIRDRYSPLHF. CDR3 nucleotide sequence: TGTGCCAGTAGTGGGTTGATCCGGGACCGATATTCACCCCTCCACTTT.

This chain links TRBV30 with TRBJ2-3, with D perhaps TRBD1 (5 bases). Germline V gene data show CDR1 as GTSNPN and CDR2 as SVGIG (reference sequence). The CDR3 loop spans 15 amino acids. Trimming cost V 3 bases and J 4 bases, with 17 bases left between them. The CDR3 region is CAWRALGVHADTQYF. The CDR3 nucleotides are TGTGCCTGGAGAGCGCTAGGGGTTCACGCAGATACGCAGTATTTT.

This chain joins TRBV6-6 and TRBJ2-6; unclear D gene. The V end lost 4 bases, the J end lost 0 bases, and 7 bases lay between the germline ends. The CDR3 totals 15 residues. The germline V gene encodes CDR1 MNHNY and CDR2 SVGAGI (reference sequence). The CDR3 DNA follows: TGTGCCAGCAGTTTTGAGAGCTCTGGGGCCAACGTCCTGACTTTC. This translates into CASSFESSGANVLTF.

V usage is TRBV19 and J usage is TRBJ2-5, with 7 bases lining up with TRBD1. The CDR3 has 15 residues. The V segment lost 3 bases and the J segment 3 bases; nucleotides outside the gene matches: 7. Germline V gene sequence: CDR1 LNHDA, CDR2 SQIVND (reference sequence). The CDR3 DNA sequence: TGTGCCAGTAGTATCTCCGGGACAGAGAAAGAGACCCAGTACTTC. This sequence encodes CASSISGTEKETQYF.

V gene TRBV5-1 combines with J gene TRBJ2-2; possibly TRBD1 for D (5 bases). The V and J ends lost 4 bases and 6 bases respectively, with 16 bases between them. The germline V gene encodes CDR1 SGHRS and CDR2 YFSETQ. The CDR3 runs 15 residues. The chain's CDR3 is CASSRDSAYAGELFF. DNA of the CDR3: TGCGCCAGCAGCCGAGACAGTGCGTACGCCGGGGAGCTGTTTTTT. Combining the CDR3 with reference TRBV5-1 and TRBJ2-2 gives the whole variable domain KAGVTQTPRYLIKTRGQQVTLSCSPISGHRSVSWYQQTPGQGLQFLFEYFSETQRNKGNFPGRFSGRQFSNSRSEMNVSTLELGDSALYLCASSRDSAYAGELFFGEGSRLTVL.

The rearrangement joins TRBV7-9 to TRBJ1-4, with D hard to call. CDR3 length equals 13 residues. V was trimmed by 5 bases and J by 5 bases, leaving 9 bases between them. Per the germline V gene, CDR1 is SEHNR and CDR2 is FQNEAQ (reference sequence). CDR3 bases: TGTGCCAGCAGCCCCGGAGGGAATGAAAAACTGTTTTTT. This sequence encodes CASSPGGNEKLFF.

The rearrangement links TRBV28 to TRBJ2-5; unclear D gene. With 2 bases removed from V and 5 bases from J, the gap between germline ends came to 15 bases. This CDR3 spans 15 amino acids. Germline lookup yields CDR1 MDHEN and CDR2 SYDVKM. CDR3 DNA: TGTGCCAGCAGTTTAAGGTTGGACGTCCGGGAGACCCAGTACTTC. Protein sequence: CASSLRLDVRETQYF.